These 4 T cell receptor beta chains originate from one sample sequenced in a study of blood T cells in healthy people across ages. It was with a sample-barcoded 5' primer and a J-beta primer mix that a second PCR of roughly 6 to 11 cycles was run. TCRdb analysed the 5' RACE reads with MiXCR anew, one entry per CDR3 protein. The sample includes 1.5 million to 2 million distinct CDR3 sequences, about 49% seen only once; the top ten take about 2.1%. Material for sequencing was blood. The origin of the receptors is a woman in her forties in good health.

This chain links TRBV7-2 with TRBJ2-7; unclear D gene. With 4 bases removed from V and 2 bases from J, the gap between germline ends came to 15 bases. Germline loops: CDR1 SGHTA, CDR2 FQGNSA. The CDR3 loop spans 15 amino acids. CDR3 sequence reads: CASSYLPDGPYEQYF. DNA for the CDR3: TGTGCCAGCAGCTACCTCCCGGACGGGCCCTACGAGCAGTACTTC.

This clonotype was counted ten times or more. The gene calls are TRBV25-1 and TRBJ2-3; D ambiguous. V dropped 1 base and J dropped 3 bases, with 5 bases sitting between them. The V gene's germline CDR1 is MGHDK and CDR2 SYGVNS. The CDR3 sequence is 13 residues long. CDR3 in DNA: TGTGCCAGCAGTGAATGGTCGACAGATACGCAGTATTTT. Translation gives CASSEWSTDTQYF.

The chain combines TRBV28 with TRBJ2-3, with 9 bases matching TRBD1. The CDR3 has 15 amino acids. Germline V gene sequence: CDR1 MDHEN, CDR2 SYDVKM. V gave up 5 bases and J gave up 5 bases; unmatched junction bases: 8. CDR3 coding DNA: TGTGCCAGCAGTGAGACAGGGGGTAGGAAAGATACGCAGTATTTT. Protein: CASSETGGRKDTQYF.

About this clonotype: The CDR3 does not end in the conserved phenylalanine or tryptophan, so this is likely a read error. V and J are TRBV20-1 and TRBJ2-7; TRBD1 matches 8 bases. The ends lost 5 bases at V and 1 base at J; junction bases unmatched: 4. The CDR3 is 13 amino acids. Germline CDR1 and CDR2: DFQATT and SNEGSKA (reference sequence). The CDR3 region is CSAWDRLSYEQYL. The DNA of the CDR3 is TGCAGTGCTTGGGACAGGCTATCCTACGAGCAGTACTTA.